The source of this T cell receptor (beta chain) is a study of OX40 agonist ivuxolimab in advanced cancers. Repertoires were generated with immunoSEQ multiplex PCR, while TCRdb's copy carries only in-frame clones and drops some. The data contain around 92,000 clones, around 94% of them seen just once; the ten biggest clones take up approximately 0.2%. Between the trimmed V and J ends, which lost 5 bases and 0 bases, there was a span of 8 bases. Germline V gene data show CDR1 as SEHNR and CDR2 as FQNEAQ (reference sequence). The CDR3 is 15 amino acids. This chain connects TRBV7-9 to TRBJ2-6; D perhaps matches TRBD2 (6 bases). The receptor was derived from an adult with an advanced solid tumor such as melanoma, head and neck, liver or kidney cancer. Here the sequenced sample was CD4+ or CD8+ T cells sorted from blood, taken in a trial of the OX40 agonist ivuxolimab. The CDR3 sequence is CASSHGSSGANVLTF. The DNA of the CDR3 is TGTGCCAGCAGCCACGGGAGCTCTGGGGCCAACGTCCTGACTTTC.